This TCR beta chain derives from a study of post-analysis software for immune sequencing data. Study-level results: Significantly lower normalized Chao1 diversity was found in patients with multiple sclerosis relative to controls. Included in a set of five TRBV segments more frequent in patients than controls were TRBV5-6, TRBV5-1 and TRBV20-1.

Unique molecular identifiers were built into the TCR beta cDNA libraries. TCRdb reprocessed the PCR reads with MiXCR, giving one entry per CDR3 protein. The sample holds roughly 800,000 distinct CDR3 sequences; around 53% are singletons and the top ten take about 4.5%. The germline V gene has CDR1 SGHRS and CDR2 YFSETQ. The CDR3 loop spans 14 amino acids. This clonotype was seen a few times. What it binds is not known. The sample consisted of blood. The receptor comes from a girl between 5 and 17 years old with multiple sclerosis. V is TRBV5-1 and J is TRBJ2-5; TRBD2 is a possible D gene (8 bases). The better agreement between TRBJ2-7 and the DNA end casts doubt on the J call. CDR3 sequence (DNA): TGCGCCAGCAGAAGTGGGACTAGGACAGGCGAGCAGTACTTC. Amino acid sequence: CASRSGTRTGEQYF.